The entry below gives a single T cell receptor (beta chain) sequence along with its context. Sequenced by immunoSEQ multiplex PCR; TCRdb stores in-frame clones only, minus some. The sample includes 80,000 or so clones, about 92% of them seen just once. This sample is drawn from a study of blood T cell repertoires in COVID-19. As for the study in general: The United States, Italy and Spain supplied acute and convalescent COVID-19 samples.

The junction had 7 bases not matched to a gene; V was cut back by 4 bases and J by 5 bases. CDR1 and CDR2 from the germline V gene are SGHTA and FQGNSA. The CDR3 extends over 14 amino acids. The chain links TRBV7-2 to TRBJ2-5; 7 nucleotides align to TRBD2. Input material: peripheral blood. The sequence derives from a man aged 50-60 years with acute or convalescent COVID-19. The DNA for the CDR3 is TGTGCCAGCAGCTCATCGGGAGGTGGGGAGACCCAGTACTTC. Its protein is CASSSSGGGETQYF.